These T cell receptor beta chains were read from a single sample in a study of cytomegalovirus exposure and HLA in healthy donors. The data were produced by immunoSEQ multiplex PCR, yet TCRdb's version contains in-frame clones alone and is incomplete. The sample has tens of thousands of clones, 65% to 85% seen once. Sequencing input: PBMCs. The receptor source for this set is a young woman in good health and CMV-seronegative. The CDR3 runs from the conserved cysteine through the conserved F or W. The D gene is left open where the match is weak. Some rows mark clone size as missing; the rest say once, few, many or name a class of expanded clone.

clone_size j_call v_call d_call cdr3_nt cdr3_aa
once TRBJ2-1 TRBV5-1 TRBD1 TGCGCCAGCAGCTTGGGAGGGACAGACAATGAGCAGTTCTTC CASSLGGTDNEQFF
. TRBJ2-5 TRBV5-4 TRBD1 TGTGCCAGCAGCTCGGGGACAGGGCGGCAAGAGACCCAGTACTTC CASSSGTGRQETQYF
once TRBJ1-2 TRBV11-2 TRBD1 TGTGCCAGCAGCTTGGGGACAGCACTCGGGAACTATGGCTACACCTTC CASSLGTALGNYGYTF
. TRBJ1-1 TRBV6-5 . TGTGCCAGCAGTTACTCGATTAGGGGGTTTGGCACTGAAGCTTTCTTT CASSYSIRGFGTEAFF
. TRBJ1-4 TRBV5-1 TRBD1 TGCGCCAGCAGCCAAGGGGGCGTTGATGAAAAACTGTTTTTT CASSQGGVDEKLFF
. TRBJ1-5 TRBV19 TRBD1 TGTGCCAGTAGGGGTGACAGGGCCAACCAGCCCCAGCATTTT CASRGDRANQPQHF
few TRBJ2-7 TRBV18 . TGTGCCAGCTCTCCGAATCCAGGGGGGACCTACGAGCAGTACTTC CASSPNPGGTYEQYF
. TRBJ1-2 TRBV11-3 TRBD1 TGTGCCAGCAGCCTAGGATTTACGCCGGGACAGGGGGCAGGAAGAGGCTACACCTTC CASSLGFTPGQGAGRGYTF
. TRBJ1-5 TRBV5-1 TRBD1 TGCGCCAGCAGCTTTGGGACAGGGGTTCAGCCCCAGCATTTT CASSFGTGVQPQHF
. TRBJ1-3 TRBV2 . TGTGCCAGCAGTGTAGATCTGATCGGACAGAAGTCTGGAAACACCATATATTTT CASSVDLIGQKSGNTIYF
once TRBJ1-1 TRBV9 . TGTGCCAGCAGCCTAGCGGACAAACACACTGAAGCTTTCTTT CASSLADKHTEAFF
. TRBJ1-3 TRBV4-1 . TGCGCCAGCAGCCCTTACAGGACAGAGGACACCATATATTTT CASSPYRTEDTIYF
. TRBJ1-4 TRBV5-8 . TGTGCCAGCAGCTTAGGGAACCGGGGTCTGTTTTTT CASSLGNRGLFF
. TRBJ2-3 TRBV5-1 . TGCGCCAGCAGCTGGCATACAGGTGGGAGCACAGATACGCAGTATTTT CASSWHTGGSTDTQYF
. TRBJ2-3 TRBV11-3 TRBD2 TGTGCCAGCAGCTTAGGGCAGCGGGAGGCCCCCTTTTCAGATACGCAGTATTTT CASSLGQREAPFSDTQYF
few TRBJ2-2 TRBV7-9 . TGTGCCAGCAGCTCCTCGAACACCGGGGAGCTGTTTTTT CASSSSNTGELFF